A selection of T cell receptor beta chains follows, all from one sample in a study of T cells after yellow fever vaccination. TCRdb reprocessed the 5' RACE reads via MiXCR and lists one record per CDR3 protein. The table shows fewer than 450,000 distinct CDR3 sequences, with around a tenth occurring only once. The sequencing used PBMCs, collected on the day of the first yellow fever vaccination. All receptors derive from a man in his late teens or twenties who received the YFV17D yellow fever vaccine. Each CDR3 is given with its conserved first and last residue. The D gene is left open where the match is weak. Clone size is given for some rows only: seen once, a few or many times, or a class if the clone is expanded.

TGTGCCAGTAGTATAGATCTCGGTCTCAGGGGGAATCAGCCCCAGCATTTT,CASSIDLGLRGNQPQHF,TRBJ1-5,NA,TRBV19,TRBD1
TGCGCCAGCAGGCCCGACACGATACTCACAGATACGCAGTATTTT,CASRPDTILTDTQYF,TRBJ2-3,NA,TRBV5-1,NA
TGTGCCAGCAGTTTTGTCTCTAACACTGAAGCTTTCTTT,CASSFVSNTEAFF,TRBJ1-1,few,TRBV27,NA
TGTGCCAGCAGCTTAATCACTCCCCGAGAGACCCAGTACTTC,CASSLITPRETQYF,TRBJ2-5,few,TRBV7-9,NA
TGCGCCAGCAGCCACCAGCCCTCCTCTGGAAACACCATATATTTT,CASSHQPSSGNTIYF,TRBJ1-3,NA,TRBV4-1,NA
TGTGCCAGCAGCCAGCCGGGACAGGGTCATGAAAAACTGTTTTTT,CASSQPGQGHEKLFF,TRBJ1-4,NA,TRBV4-2,TRBD1
TGTGCCAGCAGCTTGTGGTCTATAATCTCGACCGCAAACACTGAAGCCTTCTTT,CASSLWSIISTANTEAFF,TRBJ1-1,NA,TRBV5-5,NA
TGTGCCAGCAGTTTATCGGGCTATACGCAGTATTTT,CASSLSGYTQYF,TRBJ2-3,few,TRBV27,NA
TGTGCCAGCAGCCCCCAGCGGGACAGGGAGTATGGCACAGATACGCAGTATTTT,CASSPQRDREYGTDTQYF,TRBJ2-3,NA,TRBV4-2,TRBD1
TGCAGCGTTGACTACAGCTACACAGATACGCAGTATTTT,CSVDYSYTDTQYF,TRBJ2-3,few,TRBV29-1,NA
TGCAGTGCCAAGGGGCCTAGCGGGGTTACCTACGAGCAGTACTTC,CSAKGPSGVTYEQYF,TRBJ2-7,few,TRBV20-1,TRBD2
TGTGCCAGCAGTTTTAAGGGTGGAGAGACCCAGTACTTC,CASSFKGGETQYF,TRBJ2-5,few,TRBV12-3/TRBV12-4,NA
TGTGCCAGCAAGACTGGGATTACGTATCAGCCCCAGCATTTT,CASKTGITYQPQHF,TRBJ1-5,NA,TRBV2,NA
TGTGCCAGCAGAAAAGACGTAAGCGTGGCGGGAGGCATTCAGTACTTC,CASRKDVSVAGGIQYF,TRBJ2-4,NA,TRBV6-1,TRBD2
TGTGCCATCAGTGAGGTGCGAGAGACCCAGTACTTC,CAISEVRETQYF,TRBJ2-5,few,TRBV10-3,NA
TGTGCCAGCAGTAAACCCCCTCGGATGCCGGTGGGCGAGACCCAGTACTTC,CASSKPPRMPVGETQYF,TRBJ2-5,NA,TRBV6-1,NA
TGCGCCAGCAGCTCGGGAGCCGGGCGGGAGACCCAGTACTTC,CASSSGAGRETQYF,TRBJ2-5,few,TRBV4-3,NA
TGTGCCAGCTCACGAAACAGGGATCTGGGCACTGAAGCTTTCTTT,CASSRNRDLGTEAFF,TRBJ1-1,few,TRBV18,NA
TGTGCCAGCACCCGCCGGGACTCCGAGGCACCCGAAGCTTTCTTT,CASTRRDSEAPEAFF,TRBJ1-1,NA,TRBV9,NA
TGTGCCAGCTCACCAGCAGGGGAGGGCTATGGCTACACCTTC,CASSPAGEGYGYTF,TRBJ1-2,few,TRBV18,NA
TGCAGCGGCCGGGACAGGGTTCTAGAGGAGCTGTTTTTT,CSGRDRVLEELFF,TRBJ2-2,few,TRBV29-1,TRBD1
TGTGCCAGCAGCTTAAATTCGGGTTTGGGAGAGACCCAGTACTTC,CASSLNSGLGETQYF,TRBJ2-5,NA,TRBV7-6,NA
TGCGCCAGCAGCTTACAGACAGGCACAGATACGCAGTATTTT,CASSLQTGTDTQYF,TRBJ2-3,NA,TRBV5-1,NA
TGCAGTGCTAGGTGGGGAACTGAAGCTTTCTTT,CSARWGTEAFF,TRBJ1-1,NA,TRBV20-1,NA
TGCAGTGCTAGGATGGGAGGGAGTCAGCCCCAGCATTTT,CSARMGGSQPQHF,TRBJ1-5,few,TRBV20-1,NA
TGTGCCAGCAGCCCCGGACAGGGCCCTAGCAATCAGCCCCAGCATTTT,CASSPGQGPSNQPQHF,TRBJ1-5,many,TRBV6-2/TRBV6-3,TRBD1
TGCAGCGTTGGTTTTTATGGGTTTGAAGATACGCAGTATTTT,CSVGFYGFEDTQYF,TRBJ2-3,few,TRBV29-1,NA
TGTGCCATCAGTGAGTCGAATGGAGGTGTCACAGATACGCAGTATTTT,CAISESNGGVTDTQYF,TRBJ2-3,many,TRBV10-3,NA
TGTGCCAGCAGTTACAGGGGGGGGCTGAACGGGGAGCTGTTTTTT,CASSYRGGLNGELFF,TRBJ2-2,NA,TRBV6-5,NA
TGTGCCAGTAACCGGGGCAACACTGAAGCTTTCTTT,CASNRGNTEAFF,TRBJ1-1,few,TRBV19,NA
TGTGCCAGCAGGTACAGGGGCTATTCGAACACCGGGGAGCTGTTTTTT,CASRYRGYSNTGELFF,TRBJ2-2,few,TRBV12-3/TRBV12-4,TRBD1
TGTGCCAGCAGCCCCCAGCTAGCGGGCACAAATACGCAGTATTTT,CASSPQLAGTNTQYF,TRBJ2-3,NA,TRBV11-2,TRBD2
TGTGCCAGCAGCCGGTGGGGGGTATCGGACAGTGCCTCTGGAAACACCATATATTTT,CASSRWGVSDSASGNTIYF,TRBJ1-3,few,TRBV11-1,NA
TGCGCCAGCAGCCAAGAATGGGGGCGAGGTACTGAAGCTTTCTTT,CASSQEWGRGTEAFF,TRBJ1-1,NA,TRBV4-3,NA
TGTGCCACCAGCAGAGAGAGCAATGAGCAGTTCTTC,CATSRESNEQFF,TRBJ2-1,NA,TRBV15,NA